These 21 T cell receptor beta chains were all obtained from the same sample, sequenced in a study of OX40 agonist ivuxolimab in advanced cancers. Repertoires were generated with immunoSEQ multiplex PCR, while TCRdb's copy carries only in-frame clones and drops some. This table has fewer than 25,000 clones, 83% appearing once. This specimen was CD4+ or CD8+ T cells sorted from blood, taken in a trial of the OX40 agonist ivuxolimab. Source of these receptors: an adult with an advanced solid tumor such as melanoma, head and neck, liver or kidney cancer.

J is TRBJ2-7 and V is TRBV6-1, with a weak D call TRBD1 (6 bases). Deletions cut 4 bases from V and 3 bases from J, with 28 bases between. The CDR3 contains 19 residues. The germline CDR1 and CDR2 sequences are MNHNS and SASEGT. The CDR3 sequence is CASSGRYGQNLEKFYEQYF. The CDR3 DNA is TGTGCCAGCAGTGGCCGATACGGACAGAATTTAGAAAAATTCTACGAGCAGTACTTC.

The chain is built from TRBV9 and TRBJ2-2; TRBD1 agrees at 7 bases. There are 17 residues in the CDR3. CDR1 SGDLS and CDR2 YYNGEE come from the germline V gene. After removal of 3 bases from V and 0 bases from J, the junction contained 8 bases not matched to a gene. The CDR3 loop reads CASSAPRDSTNTGELFF. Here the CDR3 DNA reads TGTGCCAGCAGCGCCCCCCGGGACAGTACGAACACCGGGGAGCTGTTTTTT.

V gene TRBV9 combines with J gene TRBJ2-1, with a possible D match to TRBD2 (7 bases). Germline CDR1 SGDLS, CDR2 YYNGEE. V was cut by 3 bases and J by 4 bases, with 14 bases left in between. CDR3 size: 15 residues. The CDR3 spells CASSAAGGPYNEQFF. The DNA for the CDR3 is TGTGCCAGCAGCGCCGCCGGGGGGCCATACAATGAGCAGTTCTTC.

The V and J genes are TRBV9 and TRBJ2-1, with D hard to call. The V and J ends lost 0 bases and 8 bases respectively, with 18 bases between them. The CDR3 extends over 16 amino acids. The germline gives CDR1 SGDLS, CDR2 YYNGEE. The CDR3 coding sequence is TGTGCCAGCAGCGTAGAAGGGCAGGCAGAGGTATATGAGCAGTTCTTC. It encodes CASSVEGQAEVYEQFF.

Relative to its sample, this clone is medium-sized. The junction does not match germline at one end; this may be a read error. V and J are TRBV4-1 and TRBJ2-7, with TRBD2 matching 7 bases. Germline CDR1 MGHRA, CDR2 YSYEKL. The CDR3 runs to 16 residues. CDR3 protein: CASSQIERLGGGALDF. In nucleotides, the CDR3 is TGCGCCAGCAGCCAAATAGAGAGACTGGGCGGGGGAGCATTGGACTTC.

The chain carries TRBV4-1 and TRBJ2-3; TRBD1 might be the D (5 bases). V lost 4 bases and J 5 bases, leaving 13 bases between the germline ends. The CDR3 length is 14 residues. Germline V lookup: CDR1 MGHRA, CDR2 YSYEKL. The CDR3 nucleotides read TGCGCCAGCAGCCTTACCAGGGTAGGAGATACGCAGTATTTT. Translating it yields CASSLTRVGDTQYF.

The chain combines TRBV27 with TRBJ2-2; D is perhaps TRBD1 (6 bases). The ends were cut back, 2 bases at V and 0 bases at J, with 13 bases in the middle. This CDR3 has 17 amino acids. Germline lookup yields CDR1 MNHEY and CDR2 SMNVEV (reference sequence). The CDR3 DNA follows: TGTGCCAGCAGTTTAAATCCGGGACATTCGAACACCGGGGAGCTGTTTTTT. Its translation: CASSLNPGHSNTGELFF.

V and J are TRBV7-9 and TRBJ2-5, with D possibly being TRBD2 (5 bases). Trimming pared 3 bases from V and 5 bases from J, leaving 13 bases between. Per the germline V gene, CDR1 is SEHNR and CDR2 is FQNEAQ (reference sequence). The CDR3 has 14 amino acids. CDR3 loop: CASSLDSLGETQYF. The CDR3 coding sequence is TGTGCCAGCAGCTTGGACTCCCTAGGGGAGACCCAGTACTTC.

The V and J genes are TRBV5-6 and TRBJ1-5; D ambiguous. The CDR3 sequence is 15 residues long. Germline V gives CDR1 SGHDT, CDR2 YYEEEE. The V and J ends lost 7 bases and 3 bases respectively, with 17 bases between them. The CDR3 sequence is CASYLRGVSNQPQHF. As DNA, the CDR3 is TGTGCCAGCTATTTGCGCGGGGTCTCCAATCAGCCCCAGCATTTT.

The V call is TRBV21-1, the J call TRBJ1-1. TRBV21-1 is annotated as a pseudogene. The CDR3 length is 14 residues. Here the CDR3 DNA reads TGTGCCAGCAGCAAAGCGGGGAGGAACACTGAAGCTTTCTTT. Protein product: CASSKAGRNTEAFF.

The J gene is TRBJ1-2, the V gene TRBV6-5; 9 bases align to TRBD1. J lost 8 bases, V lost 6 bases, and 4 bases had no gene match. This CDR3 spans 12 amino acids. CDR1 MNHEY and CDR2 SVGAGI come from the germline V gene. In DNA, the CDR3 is TGTGCCAGCAGCTGGACAGGGGAAGGCTACACCTTC. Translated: CASSWTGEGYTF.

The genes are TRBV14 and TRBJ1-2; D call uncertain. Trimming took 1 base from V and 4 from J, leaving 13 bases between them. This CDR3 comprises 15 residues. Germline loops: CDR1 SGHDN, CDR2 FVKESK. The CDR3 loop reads CASSQGAASVYGYTF. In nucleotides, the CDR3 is TGTGCCAGCAGCCAAGGAGCGGCATCCGTCTATGGCTACACCTTC.

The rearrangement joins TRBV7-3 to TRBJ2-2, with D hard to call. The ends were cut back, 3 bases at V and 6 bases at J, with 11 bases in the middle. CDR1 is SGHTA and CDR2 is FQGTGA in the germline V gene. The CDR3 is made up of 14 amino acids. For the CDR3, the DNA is TGTGCCAGCAGCTTTTGGGGTTCGGCCGGGGAGCTGTTTTTT. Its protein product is CASSFWGSAGELFF.

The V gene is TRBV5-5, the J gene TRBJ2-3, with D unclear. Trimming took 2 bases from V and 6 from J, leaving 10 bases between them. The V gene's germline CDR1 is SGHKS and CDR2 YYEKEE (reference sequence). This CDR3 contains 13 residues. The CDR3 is CASSFPPWDTQYF. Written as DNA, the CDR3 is TGTGCCAGCAGCTTCCCGCCCTGGGATACGCAGTATTTT.

CDR3 bases: TGTGCCAGCAGCAAAGTGCACTATTCGCGGAATCAAGAGACCCAGTACTTC. Its protein is CASSKVHYSRNQETQYF. The chain recombines TRBV21-1 with TRBJ2-5; TRBD2, as called in the table, went unchecked against the DNA. TRBV21-1 is classified as a pseudogene. CDR3 size: 17 residues.

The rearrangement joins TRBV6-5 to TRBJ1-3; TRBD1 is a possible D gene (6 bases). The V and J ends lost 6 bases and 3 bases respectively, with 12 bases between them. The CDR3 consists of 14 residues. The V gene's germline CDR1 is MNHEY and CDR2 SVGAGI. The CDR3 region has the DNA TGTGCCAGCAGCCCTACAGGGAGTGGAAACACCATATATTTT. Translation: CASSPTGSGNTIYF.

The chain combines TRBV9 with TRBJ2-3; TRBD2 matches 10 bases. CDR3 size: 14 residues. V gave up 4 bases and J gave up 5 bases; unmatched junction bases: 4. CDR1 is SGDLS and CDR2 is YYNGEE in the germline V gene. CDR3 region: CASSTSGAGDTQYF. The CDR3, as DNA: TGTGCCAGCAGCACTAGCGGGGCTGGAGATACGCAGTATTTT.

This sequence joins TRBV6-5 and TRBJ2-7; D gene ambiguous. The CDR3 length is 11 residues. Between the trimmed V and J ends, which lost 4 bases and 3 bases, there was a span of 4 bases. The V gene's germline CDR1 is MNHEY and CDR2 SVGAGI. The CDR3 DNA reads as TGTGCCAGCAGTTCTTACTACGAGCAGTACTTC. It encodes CASSSYYEQYF.

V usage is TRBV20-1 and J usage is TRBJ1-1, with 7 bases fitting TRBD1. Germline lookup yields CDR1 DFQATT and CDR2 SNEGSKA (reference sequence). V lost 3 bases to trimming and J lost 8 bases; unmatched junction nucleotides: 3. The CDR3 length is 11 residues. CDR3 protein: CSASPDREAFF. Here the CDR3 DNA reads TGCAGTGCTAGCCCGGACAGGGAAGCTTTCTTT.

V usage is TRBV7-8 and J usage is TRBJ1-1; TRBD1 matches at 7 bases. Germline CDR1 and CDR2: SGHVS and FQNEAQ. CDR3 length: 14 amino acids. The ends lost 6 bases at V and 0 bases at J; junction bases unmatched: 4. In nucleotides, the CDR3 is TGTGCCAGCAGGCCAGGGGGAGTGAACACTGAAGCTTTCTTT. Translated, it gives CASRPGGVNTEAFF.

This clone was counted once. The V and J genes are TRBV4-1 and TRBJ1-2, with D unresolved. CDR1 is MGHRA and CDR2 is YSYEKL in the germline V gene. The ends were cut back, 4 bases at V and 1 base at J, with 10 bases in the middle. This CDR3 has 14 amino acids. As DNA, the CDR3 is TGCGCCAGCAGCCCTAGACATATTAACTATGGCTACACCTTC. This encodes CASSPRHINYGYTF.